The clone carrying this T cell receptor (beta chain) was seen once. Participants were placed into cohorts based on the clinical history they reported. There are 14 residues in the CDR3. V was clipped by 5 bases and J by 1 base; unmatched bases: 2. The germline gives CDR1 SEHNR, CDR2 FQNEAQ (reference sequence). This specimen comes from a study of blood T cell repertoires in COVID-19. The method was immunoSEQ multiplex PCR; TCRdb's version includes in-frame clones alone and lacks a portion of them. The sample contains approximately 260,000 clones, roughly four fifths of which appear only once. The TCR comes from a young man with acute COVID-19. The chain recombines TRBV7-9 with TRBJ2-5; 9 bases map to TRBD2. Sequencing was performed on PBMCs or T cells enriched from blood (not recorded which). This chain's CDR3 is CASSLTSGQETQYF. For the CDR3, the DNA is TGTGCCAGCAGCCTGACTAGCGGCCAAGAGACCCAGTACTTC.